The 18 T cell receptor beta chains presented below share a single source sample, sequenced in a study of cytomegalovirus exposure and HLA in healthy donors. The PCR had 60 Vbeta and 13 Jbeta primers. The method was immunoSEQ multiplex PCR; TCRdb's version includes in-frame clones alone and lacks a portion of them. The sample lists more than 85,000 clones, under 80% occurring once. The sample comprised PBMCs. These TCRs come from a boy younger than 18 in good health and CMV-seronegative.

The chain has TRBV29-1 and TRBJ1-1; no definite D call. This CDR3 has 15 residues. Germline V gene sequence: CDR1 SQVTM, CDR2 ANQGSEA. Trimming removed 0 bases at V and 0 bases at J, with 11 bases between. The CDR3 bases are TGCAGCGTTGAAGATCAAGGAGATATGAACACTGAAGCTTTCTTT. Residues: CSVEDQGDMNTEAFF.

This clone came up a few times. This chain links TRBV19 with TRBJ1-5; no clear D gene. The CDR3 totals 12 residues. V dropped 7 bases and J dropped 10 bases, with 14 bases sitting between them. Germline CDR1 reads LNHDA; CDR2 reads SQIVND (reference sequence). CDR3 in amino acids: CASTRGLSPQHF. The CDR3 DNA is TGTGCCAGTACTCGGGGTTTGAGTCCCCAGCATTTT.

This CDR3 is CASSQESGAGANVLTF. CDR3 DNA sequence: TGCGCCAGCAGCCAAGAATCGGGGGCTGGGGCCAACGTCCTGACTTTC. This sequence joins TRBV4-3 and TRBJ2-6, with a weak D call TRBD2 (6 bases). CDR3 length: 16 residues. V gave up 0 bases and J gave up 2 bases, with 8 bases separating them. Germline assignment: CDR1 LGHNA and CDR2 YSLEER.

The gene calls are TRBV5-4 and TRBJ1-1; D remains unclear. This CDR3 has 15 residues. Germline CDR1 and CDR2: SGHNT and YYREEE (reference sequence). V lost 4 bases and J 1 base, leaving 14 bases between the germline ends. The CDR3: CASSPGDYPNTEAFF. The CDR3 DNA is TGTGCCAGCAGCCCCGGAGACTACCCGAACACTGAAGCTTTCTTT.

This sequence joins TRBV5-4 and TRBJ2-1, with 7 bases fitting TRBD1. Germline-derived CDR1 and CDR2 are SGHNT and YYREEE (reference sequence). The CDR3 covers 15 residues. Trimming cost V 2 bases and J 2 bases; bases outside gene matches: 4. CDR3 region: CASSFRTGAYNEQFF. The CDR3 DNA is TGTGCCAGCAGCTTCCGGACAGGAGCCTACAATGAGCAGTTCTTC.

This clone was picked up a small number of times. The chain carries TRBV1 and TRBJ2-7; TRBD1 is taken as the D call from the table, unchecked against the DNA. TRBV1 is designated a pseudogene. The CDR3 spans 16 residues. CDR3 coding DNA: TGCACCAGCAGCCGTAAAATTGACAGAAGAGAGTACGAGCAGTACTTC. Translating gives CTSSRKIDRREYEQYF.

This clone came up once. The chain carries TRBV6-6 and TRBJ1-6, with D unresolved. Between the trimmed V and J ends, which lost 7 bases and 11 bases, there was a span of 15 bases. This CDR3 has 13 amino acids. Germline lookup yields CDR1 MNHNY and CDR2 SVGAGI (reference sequence). As DNA, the CDR3 is TGTGCCAGCATCCTGGCCGGCGGTCCACCCCTCCACTTT. It translates to CASILAGGPPLHF.

The chain carries TRBV10-3 and TRBJ1-1, with 11 bases that match TRBD1. This CDR3 contains 13 residues. Trimming cost V 4 bases and J 11 bases; bases outside gene matches: 6. Germline CDR1 reads ENHRY; CDR2 reads SYGVKD. The DNA for the CDR3 is TGTGCCATCAGTGTCGGGACAGGGGGGAACGCTTTCTTT. Translating gives CAISVGTGGNAFF.

Notes on this clone: With a much larger clone just one base away, this may be a read error. The chain employs TRBV4-2 and TRBJ2-7; 7 nucleotides line up with TRBD1. The trim removed 4 bases at V and 0 bases at J, leaving 3 bases unmatched. The CDR3 runs to 14 residues. Germline V gene lookup returns CDR1 LGHNA and CDR2 YNFKEQ. DNA of the CDR3: TGTGCCAGCAGCCTACGGGACAGCTCCTACGAGCAGTACTTC. It is translated as CASSLRDSSYEQYF.

The CDR3 sequence is CASSYSWDSQNTEAFF. In nucleotides, the CDR3 is TGTGCCAGCAGTTACTCTTGGGACAGCCAGAACACTGAAGCTTTCTTT. This chain connects TRBV6-6 to TRBJ1-1; TRBD1 matches 7 bases. Looked up from germline, CDR1 is MNHNY and CDR2 is SVGAGI (reference sequence). V gave up 0 bases and J gave up 1 base; unmatched junction bases: 5. CDR3 length: 16 residues.

The rearrangement uses TRBV23-1 and TRBJ1-4; D perhaps matches TRBD1 (5 bases). TRBV23-1 qualifies as an ORF whose function is uncertain. V was clipped by 3 bases and J by 6 bases, with 17 bases between them. This CDR3 contains 16 residues. The CDR3 coding sequence is TGCGCCAGCAGTCAGTCCTCAGGGCGTGCGGATGAAAAACTGTTTTTT. Amino acids: CASSQSSGRADEKLFF.

In its sample, this clone was seen a few times. The rearrangement links TRBV4-2 to TRBJ2-1; a possible D gene is TRBD2 (6 bases). The V and J ends lost 4 bases and 4 bases respectively, with 14 bases between them. Germline CDR1 reads LGHNA; CDR2 reads YNFKEQ. The CDR3 sequence is 15 residues long. The CDR3, as DNA: TGTGCCAGCAGCCCAGTTGCCGGGACTTACAATGAGCAGTTCTTC. Protein sequence: CASSPVAGTYNEQFF.

The chain carries TRBV28 and TRBJ2-1; TRBD2 might be the D (5 bases). CDR1 is MDHEN and CDR2 is SYDVKM in the germline V gene. V was pared by 5 bases and J by 0 bases, with 11 bases between. This CDR3 comprises 15 residues. The DNA for the CDR3 is TGTGCCAGCAGTGCCGGGGTGAGCTCCTACAATGAGCAGTTCTTC. This translates into CASSAGVSSYNEQFF.

J is TRBJ1-1 and V is TRBV18; 7 bases align to TRBD1. This CDR3 has 14 amino acids. Germline lookup yields CDR1 KGHSH and CDR2 LQKENI. V lost 2 bases, J lost 3 bases, and 3 bases stayed unmatched. CDR3 sequence: CASSPTGVYTEAFF. As DNA, the CDR3 is TGTGCCAGCTCACCAACAGGGGTGTACACTGAAGCTTTCTTT.

The rearrangement links TRBV19 to TRBJ1-5, with 9 bases fitting TRBD1. Germline CDR1 and CDR2: LNHDA and SQIVND (reference sequence). The length of the CDR3 is 15 residues. The V and J ends lost 6 bases and 4 bases, in that order; junction bases with no gene match: 7. CDR3 nucleotides: TGTGCCAGTAGGGCGGAGACAGGGGGAAATCAGCCCCAGCATTTT. Translated: CASRAETGGNQPQHF.

This chain links TRBV27 with TRBJ2-2, with D unresolved. The CDR3 runs to 14 residues. Germline lookup yields CDR1 MNHEY and CDR2 SMNVEV (reference sequence). Trimming pared 6 bases from V and 5 bases from J, leaving 13 bases between. DNA for the CDR3: TGTGCCAGCAGATCTTCTCACCGGACCGGGGAGCTGTTTTTT. It is translated as CASRSSHRTGELFF.

J is TRBJ1-2 and V is TRBV6-1, with a weak D call TRBD1 (6 bases). Germline-derived CDR1 and CDR2 are MNHNS and SASEGT. The CDR3 extends over 13 amino acids. The V gene lost 8 bases and the J gene lost 7 bases, with 17 bases spanning the gap. This chain's CDR3 is CASLITGSGGYTF. The CDR3 bases are TGTGCCAGCTTGATTACAGGGTCGGGTGGCTACACCTTC.

This chain uses TRBV4-1 with TRBJ2-7; TRBD2 agrees at 12 bases. The CDR3 length is 16 residues. In germline, CDR1 is MGHRA, CDR2 YSYEKL. With V trimmed by 0 bases and J by 7 bases, 7 bases remained unmatched. CDR3 bases: TGCGCCAGCAGCCAAGAACCGACTAGCGGGGGATTGGAGCAGTACTTC. Residues: CASSQEPTSGGLEQYF.